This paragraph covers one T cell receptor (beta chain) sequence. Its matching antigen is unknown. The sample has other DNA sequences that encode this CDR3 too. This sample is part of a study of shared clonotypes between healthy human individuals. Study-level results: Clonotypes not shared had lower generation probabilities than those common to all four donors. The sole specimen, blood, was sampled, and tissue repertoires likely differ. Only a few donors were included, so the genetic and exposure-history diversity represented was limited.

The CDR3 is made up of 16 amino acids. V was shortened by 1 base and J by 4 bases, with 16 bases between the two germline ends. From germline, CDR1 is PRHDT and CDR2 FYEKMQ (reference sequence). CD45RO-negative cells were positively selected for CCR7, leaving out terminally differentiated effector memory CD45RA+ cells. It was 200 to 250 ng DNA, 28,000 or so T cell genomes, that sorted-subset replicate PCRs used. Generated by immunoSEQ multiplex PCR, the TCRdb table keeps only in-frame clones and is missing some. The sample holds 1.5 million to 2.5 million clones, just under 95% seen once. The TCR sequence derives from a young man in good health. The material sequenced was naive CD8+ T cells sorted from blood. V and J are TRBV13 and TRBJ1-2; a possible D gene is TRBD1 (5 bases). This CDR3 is CASSLESAGRTYGYTF. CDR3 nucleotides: TGTGCCAGCAGCTTAGAGTCCGCAGGGAGGACCTATGGCTACACCTTC.